Given below is one T cell receptor beta chain in context. The data were taken from a study of CD8+ T cells in alopecia areata. Extracted from the samples, RNA was reverse transcribed into cDNA to serve as the sequencing template. The assay was immunoSEQ multiplex PCR, and TCRdb's table has in-frame clones only and misses some. Of about 200,000 clones in the sample, more than 55% were seen once. This CDR3 comprises 14 residues. The V gene end was trimmed by 1 base and the J gene end by 6 bases; junction bases not matched to a gene: 4. The germline V gene encodes CDR1 SEHNR and CDR2 FQNEAQ (reference sequence). Treatment denoted: oral pan-JAK inhibitor, 5-10 mg twice daily.

The sequenced sample was CD4+ T cells sorted from blood, obtained around week 50, from a patient treated with tofacitinib. The chain is built from TRBV7-9 and TRBJ2-7; 9 bases are a match to TRBD1. The clonotype was recovered from a human donor with alopecia areata. CDR3 amino acids: CASSLGGQGAEQYF. The DNA of the CDR3 is TGTGCCAGCAGCTTAGGGGGACAGGGTGCCGAGCAGTACTTC.